Listed below are T cell receptor beta chains from one sample, sequenced in a study of T cell changes during pregnancy in multiple sclerosis. Clones were sequenced by immunoSEQ multiplex PCR, and TCRdb holds only the in-frame ones, with some missing. Of some 48,000 clones listed, around 95% were seen once; the top ten hold around 6.4%. Sequenced material: CD8+ T cells from peripheral blood mononuclear cells, taken in the first trimester of pregnancy. The source of these receptors is a female donor with multiple sclerosis, enrolled in a pregnancy study. CDR3s include the opening cysteine and the closing phenylalanine or tryptophan. Each record gives: V gene, J gene, clone size, D gene, CDR3 protein, CDR3 DNA. D genes are given only for firm matches. Clone size is given for some rows only: seen once, a few or many times, or a class if the clone is expanded.

V: TRBV7-6
J: TRBJ2-1
size: -
D: TRBD2
CDR3: CASSSVAGAYNEQFF
DNA: TGTGCCAGCAGCTCGGTAGCGGGAGCCTACAATGAGCAGTTCTTC

V: TRBV29-1
J: TRBJ2-1
size: once
D: TRBD2
CDR3: CSVSGLAGVTYNEQFF
DNA: TGCAGCGTTTCGGGACTAGCGGGAGTTACCTACAATGAGCAGTTCTTC

V: TRBV7-3
J: TRBJ2-1
size: -
D: TRBD2
CDR3: CASSLLAGGSSYNEQFF
DNA: TGTGCCAGCAGCTTACTAGCGGGAGGGAGCTCCTACAATGAGCAGTTCTTC

V: TRBV7-9
J: TRBJ1-3
size: -
D: -
CDR3: CASSPLGVDSGNTIYF
DNA: TGTGCCAGCAGCCCGCTGGGCGTAGACTCTGGAAACACCATATATTTT

V: TRBV7-2
J: TRBJ2-7
size: few
D: -
CDR3: CASSSTKLGSYEQYF
DNA: TGTGCCAGCAGCTCCACCAAACTAGGTTCCTACGAGCAGTACTTC

V: TRBV7-9
J: TRBJ2-1
size: -
D: TRBD2
CDR3: CASRDILAGGSDEQFF
DNA: TGTGCCAGCAGGGACATACTAGCGGGAGGATCCGATGAGCAGTTCTTC

V: TRBV7-2
J: TRBJ2-5
size: -
D: -
CDR3: CASSLSGLYQETQYF
DNA: TGTGCCAGCAGCTTATCGGGTCTGTACCAAGAGACCCAGTACTTC

V: TRBV9
J: TRBJ2-2
size: once
D: TRBD2
CDR3: CASSPTGGGDTGELFF
DNA: TGTGCCAGCAGCCCGACCGGGGGGGGTGACACCGGGGAGCTGTTTTTT

V: TRBV5-1
J: TRBJ2-5
size: -
D: -
CDR3: CASSLVGPAGEETQYF
DNA: TGCGCCAGCAGCTTGGTCGGCCCCGCAGGGGAAGAGACCCAGTACTTC

V: TRBV7-9
J: TRBJ1-4
size: -
D: -
CDR3: CASTTGATNEKLFF
DNA: TGTGCCAGCACGACGGGTGCAACTAATGAAAAACTGTTTTTT

V: TRBV29-1
J: TRBJ2-7
size: -
D: -
CDR3: CSVDLQGSYEQYF
DNA: TGCAGCGTTGACCTGCAGGGTTCCTACGAGCAGTACTTC

V: TRBV5-1
J: TRBJ2-7
size: once
D: TRBD1
CDR3: CASSTSQTGREQYF
DNA: TGCGCCAGCAGCACCTCACAGACAGGGCGAGAGCAGTACTTC

V: TRBV7-9
J: TRBJ1-1
size: -
D: -
CDR3: CASSSRDKEMNTEAFF
DNA: TGTGCCAGCAGCTCCCGGGACAAGGAAATGAACACTGAAGCTTTCTTT

V: TRBV7-9
J: TRBJ1-1
size: -
D: -
CDR3: CASSLALGATEAFF
DNA: TGTGCCAGCAGCTTAGCGTTGGGGGCCACTGAAGCTTTCTTT

V: TRBV27
J: TRBJ1-5
size: -
D: -
CDR3: CASSLNGGNQPQHF
DNA: TGTGCCAGCAGTTTAAACGGGGGTAATCAGCCCCAGCATTTT

V: TRBV7-9
J: TRBJ1-2
size: -
D: -
CDR3: CASSFNFIGRPPGRGYTF
DNA: TGTGCCAGCAGCTTTAACTTCATCGGCAGGCCCCCTGGCCGGGGCTACACCTTC

V: TRBV9
J: TRBJ2-3
size: -
D: -
CDR3: CASSVGRYTDTQYF
DNA: TGTGCCAGCAGCGTAGGGAGGTACACAGATACGCAGTATTTT

V: TRBV2
J: TRBJ2-3
size: once
D: TRBD2
CDR3: CASSLRGGPPSTDTQYF
DNA: TGTGCCAGCAGCCTGCGGGGGGGGCCTCCTAGCACAGATACGCAGTATTTT

V: TRBV4-2
J: TRBJ2-1
size: -
D: -
CDR3: CASSTGSENEQFF
DNA: TGTGCCAGCAGCACAGGGTCGGAAAATGAGCAGTTCTTC

V: TRBV7-2
J: TRBJ2-3
size: -
D: TRBD2
CDR3: CASSLTSGWTDTQYF
DNA: TGTGCCAGCAGCTTAACTAGCGGGTGGACAGATACGCAGTATTTT

V: TRBV10-2
J: TRBJ2-1
size: -
D: -
CDR3: CASSESTGLNEQFF
DNA: TGCGCCAGCAGTGAGTCGACGGGTCTCAATGAGCAGTTCTTC

V: TRBV27
J: TRBJ2-7
size: -
D: TRBD1
CDR3: CASSSPTGLGAYEQYF
DNA: TGTGCCAGCAGTTCGCCGACAGGGTTAGGAGCCTACGAGCAGTACTTC

V: TRBV5-1
J: TRBJ2-1
size: -
D: TRBD2
CDR3: CASSEREGRSKVYNEQFF
DNA: TGCGCCAGCAGCGAGCGGGAGGGCCGGTCTAAGGTTTACAATGAGCAGTTCTTC

V: TRBV10-1
J: TRBJ1-1
size: -
D: TRBD1
CDR3: CASSESRGDEAFF
DNA: TGCGCCAGCAGTGAGAGCAGGGGGGATGAAGCTTTCTTT

V: TRBV6-1
J: TRBJ1-1
size: -
D: -
CDR3: CASRPRQDTEAFF
DNA: TGTGCCAGCAGACCAAGACAGGACACTGAAGCTTTCTTT

V: TRBV13
J: TRBJ1-1
size: -
D: TRBD1
CDR3: CASSSPRDRGAFF
DNA: TGTGCCAGCAGCAGTCCCCGGGACAGGGGAGCTTTCTTT

V: TRBV18
J: TRBJ2-5
size: -
D: -
CDR3: CASSPHGRGHIQETQYF
DNA: TGTGCCAGCTCACCACACGGGAGAGGGCATATCCAAGAGACCCAGTACTTC

V: TRBV7-9
J: TRBJ2-2
size: medium-sized
D: -
CDR3: CASRGSGFGTGELFF
DNA: TGTGCCAGCAGGGGATCGGGGTTTGGCACCGGGGAGCTGTTTTTT

V: TRBV19
J: TRBJ1-1
size: -
D: TRBD1
CDR3: CASSIPGQETSEAFF
DNA: TGTGCCAGTAGTATTCCGGGACAGGAGACAAGTGAAGCTTTCTTT

V: TRBV6-1
J: TRBJ1-1
size: -
D: TRBD1
CDR3: CASRDRAFTEAFF
DNA: TGTGCCAGCAGGGACAGGGCCTTCACTGAAGCTTTCTTT

V: TRBV5-1
J: TRBJ2-1
size: -
D: TRBD2
CDR3: CASSSGLAGVAYNEQFF
DNA: TGCGCCAGCAGCTCAGGACTAGCGGGAGTCGCCTACAATGAGCAGTTCTTC

V: TRBV14
J: TRBJ2-1
size: -
D: -
CDR3: CASSQQNYIHEQFF
DNA: TGTGCCAGCAGCCAGCAAAACTATATCCATGAGCAGTTCTTC

V: TRBV28
J: TRBJ1-5
size: -
D: -
CDR3: CASSWGVGSNQPQHF
DNA: TGTGCCAGCAGTTGGGGGGTGGGGAGCAATCAGCCCCAGCATTTT

V: TRBV14
J: TRBJ2-7
size: once
D: -
CDR3: CASSQDPGSYEQYF
DNA: TGTGCCAGCAGCCAAGATCCAGGTTCATACGAGCAGTACTTC

V: TRBV6-5
J: TRBJ2-7
size: -
D: TRBD1
CDR3: CASTHPGQGPKGQYF
DNA: TGTGCCAGCACCCACCCGGGACAGGGGCCCAAAGGGCAGTACTTC

V: TRBV6-1
J: TRBJ1-5
size: -
D: TRBD1
CDR3: CASMGTGGQGKPQHF
DNA: TGTGCCAGCATGGGGACAGGGGGTCAGGGGAAGCCCCAGCATTTT

V: TRBV5-4
J: TRBJ1-2
size: once
D: -
CDR3: CASSPGGANYGYTF
DNA: TGTGCCAGCAGCCCAGGCGGGGCCAACTATGGCTACACCTTC

V: TRBV19
J: TRBJ1-2
size: -
D: TRBD1
CDR3: CASTIGGTDYGYTF
DNA: TGTGCCAGTACCATAGGGGGGACAGACTATGGCTACACCTTC

V: TRBV27
J: TRBJ2-2
size: -
D: TRBD1
CDR3: CASSLTGGTGELFF
DNA: TGTGCCAGCAGTTTAACAGGGGGGACCGGGGAGCTGTTTTTT

V: TRBV2
J: TRBJ2-1
size: -
D: TRBD2
CDR3: CASPREANYNEQFF
DNA: TGTGCCAGCCCGCGGGAGGCCAACTACAATGAGCAGTTCTTC

V: TRBV19
J: TRBJ2-2
size: -
D: -
CDR3: CASSIVGDITGELFF
DNA: TGTGCCAGTAGTATAGTGGGGGACATCACCGGGGAGCTGTTTTTT

V: TRBV4-1
J: TRBJ2-1
size: -
D: -
CDR3: CASSRGSGNEQFF
DNA: TGCGCCAGCAGTCGTGGTAGCGGTAATGAGCAATTCTTC

V: TRBV5-1
J: TRBJ2-7
size: -
D: TRBD2
CDR3: CASSSGTSGSTDEQYF
DNA: TGCGCCAGCAGCTCCGGGACTAGCGGGAGTACGGACGAGCAGTACTTC